This TCR beta chain is from a study of spatial heterogeneity in lung cancer. Whole-study context: Alpha-chain sequences were consistently detected less often than beta-chain sequences.

This sample's time point: blood at routine non-recurrence follow-up after resection. The authors sequenced whole RNA from tumor, nontumor lung or frozen PBMC without sorting. Germline lookup yields CDR1 SGHAT and CDR2 FQNNGV. Unmatched junction bases numbered 8, after V lost 1 base and J lost 7 bases. The CDR3 runs to 16 residues. Findings and limits, study-wide: Tumor TCRs that were ubiquitous and expanded showed up in blood more at resection than follow-up.

Notes on this clonotype: Its antigen is still unknown.

All TCR cDNA molecules were individually tagged with a unique molecular identifier. MiXCR, run by TCRdb on the 5' RACE reads, gives a single entry per CDR3 protein. The profile covers roughly 34,000 distinct CDR3 sequences, with approximately 7.5% appearing a single time and roughly 9.9% taken by the ten largest. The sample consisted of PBMCs, taken at follow-up. This receptor was taken from a male donor with early-stage non-small cell lung cancer. The rearrangement links TRBV11-2 to TRBJ2-1; the match to TRBD2 covers 9 bases. Written as DNA, the CDR3 is TGTGCCAGCAGCTTAGGTCGCGGGGGGGCTTGGAATGAGCAGTTCTTC. Translating gives CASSLGRGGAWNEQFF.